This T cell receptor beta chain is drawn from a study of T cell repertoires and HLA-DP antigens. At the level of the study: Transduced HeLa cells presented HLA-DP to CD4+ T cells. DNA input averaged about 220 ng in sorted CD137+CD4+ and roughly 1.2 ug in pre-culture CD4+.

Regarding this clone: Its cognate antigen is unknown.

TCRdb keeps only in-frame clones here, not all; method: immunoSEQ multiplex PCR. The sample yields roughly 110,000 clones, 85% to 95% seen once. Germline assignment: CDR1 SNHLY and CDR2 FYNNEI. The CDR3 contains 15 residues. Trimming cost V 5 bases and J 10 bases, with 21 bases left between them. General study points: Total CD4+ responders were stimulated by HeLa antigen-presenting cells.

V is TRBV2 and J is TRBJ1-5; D is unresolved. The sequenced material came from CD4+ T cells from PBMCs. This clonotype originated in a woman aged 18-29 years in good health and CMV-seronegative. The CDR3 bases are TGTGCCAGCAGTAAGCAGGCTGGTACAATAGGACCCCAGCATTTT. This translates into CASSKQAGTIGPQHF. The full variable domain, with the rest looked up from reference TRBV2 and TRBJ1-5, is EPEVTQTPSHQVTQMGQEVILRCVPISNHLYFYWYRQILGQKVEFLVSFYNNEISEKSEIFDDQFSVERPDGSNFTLKIRSTKLEDSAMYFCASSKQAGTIGPQHFGDGTRLSIL.